The 22 T cell receptor beta chains reported below all come from one sample, sequenced in a study of T cell responses to AZD1222 COVID-19 vaccine. Sequenced by immunoSEQ multiplex PCR; TCRdb stores in-frame clones only, minus some. The sample has around 60,000 clones, around 82% seen once. Here the sequenced sample was peripheral blood, taken 28 days after the second AZD1222 dose. Every receptor here comes from an adult who received the AZD1222 COVID-19 vaccine.

Comments on this clone: The junction and the germline gene differ at one end; a read error may be behind it. J is TRBJ2-1 and V is TRBV5-1; 10 bases fit TRBD2. CDR1 SGHRS and CDR2 YFSETQ come from the germline V gene. This CDR3 spans 17 amino acids. CDR3 in DNA: TGCGCCAGCAGCTTGTGGAGCGGGAGGGCCTCCCACAATGAGCAGTTCTTC. Protein product: CASSLWSGRASHNEQFF.

The chain is built from TRBV7-8 and TRBJ1-2; 9 bases are a match to TRBD1. Germline CDR1 reads SGHVS; CDR2 reads FQNEAQ. The V and J ends lost 5 bases and 3 bases, in that order; junction bases with no gene match: 10. The CDR3 covers 16 residues. The CDR3 DNA reads TGTGCCAGCAGCCCCGGCCTGGACAGGGGTCACTATGGCTACACCTTC. It specifies CASSPGLDRGHYGYTF.

The chain carries TRBV19 and TRBJ1-5; D is uncertain. This CDR3 contains 17 residues. Trimming shortened V by 4 bases and J by 4 bases, and 20 bases separated the two germline ends. CDR1 is LNHDA, CDR2 SQIVND, per germline (reference sequence). In nucleotides, the CDR3 is TGTGCCAGTAGTAAGGCCGGGCCCACCGTTAGTAATCAGCCCCAGCATTTT. Amino acids: CASSKAGPTVSNQPQHF. The variable domain in full, with the rest retrieved from reference TRBV19 and TRBJ1-5, is DGGITQSPKYLFRKEGQNVTLSCEQNLNHDAMYWYRQDPGQGLRLIYYSQIVNDFQKGDIAEGYSVSREKKESFPLTVTSAQKNPTAFYLCASSKAGPTVSNQPQHFGDGTRLSIL.

The rearrangement joins TRBV28 to TRBJ2-2; 7 bases align to TRBD1. V trimming: 6 bases; J trimming: 2 bases; junction bases outside the gene matches: 6. This CDR3 contains 15 residues. The germline V gene has CDR1 MDHEN and CDR2 SYDVKM. The CDR3: CASRFGTDNTGELFF. CDR3 sequence (DNA): TGTGCCAGCAGATTTGGGACAGATAACACCGGGGAGCTGTTTTTT. The full variable domain, with the rest looked up from reference TRBV28 and TRBJ2-2, is DVKVTQSSRYLVKRTGEKVFLECVQDMDHENMFWYRQDPGLGLRLIYFSYDVKMKEKGDIPEGYSVSREKKERFSLILESASTNQTSMYLCASRFGTDNTGELFFGEGSRLTVL.

The CDR3 here is CASSQRRGYEQYF. CDR3 DNA: TGTGCCAGCAGCCAAAGGCGAGGATACGAGCAGTACTTC. The chain joins TRBV11-2 to TRBJ2-7; D is undetermined. Between the trimmed V and J ends, which lost 5 bases and 4 bases, there was a span of 12 bases. Germline CDR1 and CDR2: SGHAT and FQNNGV. This CDR3 comprises 13 residues.

Regarding this clone: Other DNA variants within this sample encode the same CDR3. The chain combines TRBV11-3 with TRBJ2-3; D possibly uses TRBD1 or TRBD2 (7 bases each). Trimming shortened V by 5 bases and J by 2 bases, and 14 bases separated the two germline ends. The CDR3 extends over 15 amino acids. Germline V gene lookup returns CDR1 SGHNT and CDR2 YENEEA. The DNA of the CDR3 is TGTGCCAGCAGCCCAGGGGGGGGACCCACAGATACGCAGTATTTT. Encoded protein: CASSPGGGPTDTQYF.

The chain recombines TRBV11-2 with TRBJ2-1; no firm D call. Germline assignment: CDR1 SGHAT and CDR2 FQNNGV. The ends were cut back, 1 base at V and 4 bases at J, with 11 bases in the middle. The length of the CDR3 is 15 residues. DNA of the CDR3: TGTGCCAGCAGCTTAGCGCCTAGTTGGTACAATGAGCAGTTCTTC. Its protein product is CASSLAPSWYNEQFF.

This clone was seen only a few times. The chain employs TRBV15 and TRBJ1-5; D unresolved. Trimming took 0 bases from V and 6 from J, leaving 12 bases between them. CDR3 length: 15 amino acids. Germline V gene data show CDR1 as LNHNV and CDR2 as YYDKDF (reference sequence). CDR3: CATSRDLGSPQPQHF. In DNA form, the CDR3 reads TGTGCCACCAGCAGAGATCTTGGGTCCCCTCAGCCCCAGCATTTT.

The chain carries TRBV30 and TRBJ1-2; D unclear. The CDR3 is made up of 15 amino acids. Germline V gene sequence: CDR1 GTSNPN, CDR2 SVGIG (reference sequence). V was trimmed by 3 bases and J by 7 bases, leaving 21 bases between them. CDR3 amino acids: CAWSDSRLHSAGYTF. The CDR3 DNA follows: TGTGCCTGGAGCGATTCCCGGCTGCATTCAGCTGGCTACACCTTC.

The V and J genes are TRBV28 and TRBJ1-4; D might be TRBD1 (6 bases). V lost 10 bases, J lost 3 bases, and 21 bases lay in between. Germline loops: CDR1 MDHEN, CDR2 SYDVKM. The CDR3 has 16 amino acids. CDR3 sequence: CATGSGGALANEKLFF. Written as DNA, the CDR3 is TGTGCCACCGGATCTGGGGGGGCGCTTGCTAATGAAAAACTGTTTTTT.

Only one count was recorded for this clone. CDR3 region: CASATGGFDSPLHF. In nucleotides, the CDR3 is TGTGCCAGCGCAACAGGGGGCTTTGATTCACCCCTCCACTTT. V and J are TRBV27 and TRBJ1-6, with 9 bases lining up with TRBD1. Germline CDR1 and CDR2: MNHEY and SMNVEV (reference sequence). The V and J ends lost 8 bases and 8 bases, in that order; junction bases with no gene match: 7. The length of the CDR3 is 14 residues.

Notes on this clone: One junction end disagrees with the germline gene, perhaps due to a read error. The chain has TRBV7-7 and TRBJ2-7; the match to TRBD1 covers 9 bases. Germline assignment: CDR1 SSHAT and CDR2 FNYEAQ (reference sequence). The CDR3 spans 13 residues. The CDR3: CASSPDRGYEQYF. CDR3 DNA: TGTGCTAGCAGTCCGGACAGGGGTTACGAGCAGTACTTC.

This clone was seen more than once but under ten times. This chain links TRBV3-1 (or the pseudogene TRBV3-2) with TRBJ1-2; D not resolved. The CDR3 contains 14 residues. Per germline, CDR1 LGHDT and CDR2 YNNKEL (reference sequence). V was pared by 1 base and J by 4 bases, with 10 bases between. The chain's CDR3 is CASSQGDLGYGYTF. In DNA, the CDR3 is TGTGCCAGCAGCCAAGGGGATTTAGGCTATGGCTACACCTTC.

V usage is TRBV29-1 and J usage is TRBJ1-4; D perhaps matches TRBD1 (6 bases). The V end lost 0 bases, the J end lost 8 bases, and 10 bases lay between the germline ends. The CDR3 has 13 residues. Germline V gene lookup returns CDR1 SQVTM and CDR2 ANQGSEA. The CDR3 sequence is CSVEDRGGEKLFF. In DNA, the CDR3 is TGCAGCGTTGAAGACAGGGGCGGAGAAAAACTGTTTTTT. The full variable domain, with the rest looked up from reference TRBV29-1 and TRBJ1-4, is SAVISQKPSRDICQRGTSLTIQCQVDSQVTMMFWYRQQPGQSLTLIATANQGSEATYESGFVIDKFPISRPNLTFSTLTVSNMSPEDSSIYLCSVEDRGGEKLFFGSGTQLSVL.

The chain couples TRBV3-1 (or the pseudogene TRBV3-2) to TRBJ1-5; D uncertain. Germline V lookup: CDR1 LGHDT, CDR2 YNNKEL (reference sequence). Trimming took 1 base from V and 7 from J, leaving 5 bases between them. This CDR3 is 12 amino acids long. The CDR3 bases are TGTGCCAGCAGCCAAGGGGAACAGCCCCAGCATTTT. This translates into CASSQGEQPQHF.

This clone was observed a handful of times. The J gene is TRBJ1-5, the V gene TRBV4-1; D is ambiguous. V dropped 4 bases and J dropped 0 bases, with 10 bases sitting between them. The CDR3 has 15 residues. Germline values: CDR1 MGHRA, CDR2 YSYEKL. CDR3 nucleotides: TGCGCCAGCAGCCCGGATTGGATTAGCAATCAGCCCCAGCATTTT. This translates into CASSPDWISNQPQHF.

CDR3 coding DNA: TGCAGTGCTAGTAGCGGGGGCGGCACCGGGGAGCTGTTTTTT. The encoded protein is CSASSGGGTGELFF. The chain joins TRBV20-1 to TRBJ2-2, with 9 bases fitting TRBD2. CDR1 and CDR2 (germline): DFQATT, SNEGSKA (reference sequence). V shed 3 bases and J 4 bases; nucleotides not matched to a gene: 3. The CDR3 covers 14 residues.

The V call is TRBV6-2 or TRBV6-3, the J call TRBJ1-1; 7 bases are shared with TRBD1. Germline lookup yields CDR1 MNHEY and CDR2 SVGEGT. Unmatched junction bases numbered 4, after V lost 5 bases and J lost 4 bases. The CDR3 runs 13 residues. The CDR3 region has the DNA TGTGCCAGCAGTCTCCAGGGGGGCACTGAAGCTTTCTTT. Protein product: CASSLQGGTEAFF.

The chain carries TRBV4-3 and TRBJ2-2; the D call may be TRBD1 or TRBD2 (5 bases each). The germline V gene has CDR1 LGHNA and CDR2 YSLEER. This CDR3 has 14 amino acids. Trimming took off 0 bases at V and 6 bases at J, with 8 bases between the two ends. This CDR3 is CASSQDGTAGELFF. CDR3 sequence (DNA): TGCGCCAGCAGCCAAGATGGGACGGCCGGGGAGCTGTTTTTT.

The chain employs TRBV7-2 and TRBJ2-7, with TRBD1 matching 8 bases. The CDR3 runs 15 residues. The V gene's germline CDR1 is SGHTA and CDR2 FQGNSA. V gave up 0 bases and J gave up 2 bases; unmatched junction bases: 3. CDR3 sequence: CASSLAGTGAYEQYF. The CDR3 nucleotides are TGTGCCAGCAGCTTAGCGGGGACAGGCGCCTACGAGCAGTACTTC.

The genes are TRBV19 and TRBJ1-5; 7 bases are a match to TRBD1. From germline, CDR1 is LNHDA and CDR2 SQIVND (reference sequence). This CDR3 spans 19 amino acids. Unmatched junction bases numbered 21, after V lost 5 bases and J lost 5 bases. As DNA, the CDR3 is TGTGCCAGTAGTGTTAGGGTGGTAAAGGGGGCGAAAGATTATCAGCCCCAGCATTTT. Residues: CASSVRVVKGAKDYQPQHF.

The CDR3 region is CSASTGRDSYNEQFF. Written as DNA, the CDR3 is TGCAGTGCTAGTACGGGGAGGGACTCCTACAATGAGCAGTTCTTC. The chain uses TRBV20-1 and TRBJ2-1; TRBD2 agrees at 7 bases. V shed 3 bases, J shed 0 bases, and the junction held 5 bases outside the gene matches. Germline values: CDR1 DFQATT, CDR2 SNEGSKA (reference sequence). The CDR3 consists of 15 residues.